This T cell receptor (beta chain) was captured in a study of cytomegalovirus exposure and HLA in healthy donors. Study outcomes and limitations: Among TCR beta chains, those listed as cytomegalovirus-associated numbered more than 150. Most likely, a cluster of highly shared sequence variants arose as a sequencing artifact.

CDR1 and CDR2 from the germline V gene are SGHRS and YFSETQ. Losses at the gene ends were 4 bases for V and 4 bases for J; bases not matched to a gene: 7. The CDR3 has 14 amino acids. Primers for the PCR totalled 60 Vbeta and 13 Jbeta. Measured with immunoSEQ multiplex PCR; TCRdb has only the in-frame clones, and not every one. The table records more than 80,000 clones, 70% to 80% of them present only once. As to this clone: Its antigen remains unidentified.

V usage is TRBV5-1 and J usage is TRBJ1-1; 7 nucleotides agree with TRBD1. The material sequenced was PBMCs. The receptor's source is a boy younger than 18 in good health and CMV-seronegative. CDR3 sequence: CASSTATGTTEAFF. The DNA of the CDR3 is TGCGCCAGCAGCACCGCGACAGGGACCACTGAAGCTTTCTTT.